What follows are 23 T cell receptor beta chains derived from one specimen sequenced in a study of blood T cell repertoires in COVID-19. Repertoires were generated with immunoSEQ multiplex PCR, while TCRdb's copy carries only in-frame clones and drops some. The data contain about 270,000 clones, approximately 90% of them singletons. The sample comprised PBMCs or T cells enriched from blood (not recorded which). The receptor source for this set is a woman between 55 and 75 years old in a cohort exposed to, infected with or recovered from COVID-19 (not recorded which).

This clone has a handful of counts. J is TRBJ1-2 and V is TRBV13, with D possibly being TRBD1 (6 bases). This CDR3 has 12 residues. V gave up 7 bases and J gave up 7 bases, with 13 bases separating them. Germline-derived CDR1 and CDR2 are PRHDT and FYEKMQ (reference sequence). The DNA for the CDR3 is TGTGCCAGCACCATGACAGGCTCTGGCTACACCTTC. This gives the protein CASTMTGSGYTF.

This clone has just a few counts. V gene TRBV27 combines with J gene TRBJ1-5; a weak D match, TRBD1 (5 bases). Germline CDR1 is MNHEY and CDR2 is SMNVEV (reference sequence). Trimming left V 3 bases short and J 0 bases short, with 12 bases between. There are 16 residues in the CDR3. The DNA for the CDR3 is TGTGCCAGCAGTTTGCGGGGCCATTTTAGCAATCAGCCCCAGCATTTT. This encodes CASSLRGHFSNQPQHF.

The rearrangement uses TRBV24-1 and TRBJ1-2, with 12 bases matching TRBD1. This CDR3 spans 16 amino acids. Germline V gene sequence: CDR1 KGHDR, CDR2 SFDVKD. Trimming cost V 4 bases and J 4 bases; bases outside gene matches: 6. The CDR3 DNA reads TGTGCCACCAGTGAGGGGACAGGGGGCGCCGGCTATGGCTACACCTTC. Translation: CATSEGTGGAGYGYTF.

The rearrangement uses TRBV18 and TRBJ1-3; D gene uncertain. The V end lost 2 bases, the J end lost 0 bases, and 8 bases lay between the germline ends. CDR3 length equals 15 residues. Looked up from germline, CDR1 is KGHSH and CDR2 is LQKENI. CDR3 in amino acids: CASSPATTSGNTIYF. The CDR3 DNA reads TGTGCCAGCTCACCAGCGACAACCTCTGGAAACACCATATATTTT.

The genes are TRBV5-4 and TRBJ1-2, with D tentatively TRBD1 (6 bases). Per the germline V gene, CDR1 is SGHNT and CDR2 is YYREEE (reference sequence). V lost 3 bases and J lost 7, with 16 bases in between. This CDR3 contains 14 residues. CDR3 loop: CASSSYRVRGGYTF. The CDR3, as DNA: TGTGCCAGCAGCTCTTACAGGGTACGGGGTGGCTACACCTTC.

The rearrangement joins TRBV19 to TRBJ2-5; D not resolved. Trimming shortened V by 5 bases and J by 3 bases, and 13 bases separated the two germline ends. The length of the CDR3 is 14 residues. Germline loops: CDR1 LNHDA, CDR2 SQIVND (reference sequence). The CDR3, as DNA: TGTGCCAGTAGTCAGACATCGGTGGAAGAGACCCAGTACTTC. Translation gives CASSQTSVEETQYF.

This clone has only a few counts. The rearrangement joins TRBV28 to TRBJ2-7, with 8 bases aligning to TRBD2. Germline CDR1 reads MDHEN; CDR2 reads SYDVKM. The CDR3 spans 20 residues. The V gene end was trimmed by 0 bases and the J gene end by 2 bases; junction bases not matched to a gene: 18. CDR3 coding DNA: TGTGCCAGCAGTTTATGGGGGGGCAAAGGGACTAGTCGTGGGACCTACGAGCAGTACTTC. Its protein is CASSLWGGKGTSRGTYEQYF. Based on the CDR3 plus reference TRBV28 and TRBJ2-7, the full variable domain is DVKVTQSSRYLVKRTGEKVFLECVQDMDHENMFWYRQDPGLGLRLIYFSYDVKMKEKGDIPEGYSVSREKKERFSLILESASTNQTSMYLCASSLWGGKGTSRGTYEQYFGPGTRLTVT.

This chain uses TRBV6-4 with TRBJ2-2, with D maybe TRBD2 (6 bases). The germline V gene has CDR1 MRHNA and CDR2 SNTAGT. This CDR3 has 14 residues. V dropped 3 bases and J dropped 3 bases, with 8 bases sitting between them. The CDR3 coding sequence is TGTGCCAGCAGTGAGGGACTTTACACCGGGGAGCTGTTTTTT. Translated: CASSEGLYTGELFF.

This clone was observed a few times. The chain is built from TRBV6-5 and TRBJ2-2; 8 positions agree with TRBD2. The CDR3 has 14 amino acids. Germline-derived CDR1 and CDR2 are MNHEY and SVGAGI. V lost 9 bases to trimming and J lost 0 bases; unmatched junction nucleotides: 3. CDR3 residues: CASRGGANTGELFF. The CDR3, as DNA: TGTGCCAGTCGGGGGGGGGCGAACACCGGGGAGCTGTTTTTT.

CDR3 sequence (DNA): TGTGCCAGCAGCTTGGAGGGAGTGACCGAGCAGTACTTC. This encodes CASSLEGVTEQYF. This chain links TRBV7-9 with TRBJ2-7; D is perhaps TRBD2 (6 bases). Trimming removed 3 bases at V and 6 bases at J, with 12 bases between. Germline CDR1 is SEHNR and CDR2 is FQNEAQ (reference sequence). This CDR3 contains 13 residues.

The V and J genes are TRBV4-1 and TRBJ1-5, with D possibly matching TRBD1 (6 bases). V shed 0 bases and J shed 6 bases, with 15 bases lying between them. The CDR3 runs 16 residues. CDR1 is MGHRA, CDR2 YSYEKL, per germline. This CDR3 is CASSQDIDRLGQPQHF. The CDR3, as DNA: TGCGCCAGCAGCCAAGATATTGACAGGTTGGGTCAGCCCCAGCATTTT.

The chain joins TRBV20-1 to TRBJ2-1; 15 bases match TRBD2. The CDR3 totals 15 residues. The V gene's germline CDR1 is DFQATT and CDR2 SNEGSKA (reference sequence). Trimming took 3 bases from V and 7 from J; bases not matched to a gene: 4. The CDR3 is CSASGGTSGRNEQFF. The CDR3 DNA reads TGCAGTGCTAGTGGTGGGACTAGCGGGAGGAATGAGCAGTTCTTC.

The chain carries TRBV6-5 and TRBJ2-4, with TRBD2 as a possible D gene (5 bases). Germline values: CDR1 MNHEY, CDR2 SVGAGI. The V and J ends lost 6 bases and 0 bases respectively, with 12 bases between them. This CDR3 spans 15 amino acids. The CDR3 sequence: CASSPGLPAKNIQYF. The DNA of the CDR3 is TGTGCCAGCAGCCCCGGACTGCCAGCCAAAAACATTCAGTACTTC.

The gene calls are TRBV11-2 and TRBJ2-5; the D is unclear. There are 15 residues in the CDR3. The germline V gene has CDR1 SGHAT and CDR2 FQNNGV. The V end was cut by 4 bases, the J end by 2 bases, with 14 bases between. CDR3 amino acids: CASSSFAPRQETQYF. CDR3 sequence (DNA): TGTGCCAGCAGCTCGTTCGCCCCCCGGCAAGAGACCCAGTACTTC.

V and J are TRBV6-5 and TRBJ2-7; 11 bases are shared with TRBD1. The CDR3 totals 15 residues. Germline V CDR1 and CDR2: MNHEY, SVGAGI. After removal of 5 bases from V and 2 bases from J, the junction contained 5 bases not matched to a gene. Here the CDR3 DNA reads TGTGCCAGCAGTCGTGGACAGGGGGCCACCTACGAGCAGTACTTC. The encoded protein is CASSRGQGATYEQYF.

The V call is TRBV6-5, the J call TRBJ1-2; 7 positions agree with TRBD1. Germline lookup yields CDR1 MNHEY and CDR2 SVGAGI. J lost 4 bases, V lost 6 bases, and 11 bases had no gene match. The CDR3 is 15 amino acids. The DNA of the CDR3 is TGTGCCAGCAGGGATAGGGACAGCGGCTTCTATGGCTACACCTTC. Its protein is CASRDRDSGFYGYTF.

V and J are TRBV29-1 and TRBJ1-1, with D uncertain. Per the germline V gene, CDR1 is SQVTM and CDR2 is ANQGSEA. Trimming stripped 5 bases from V and 6 bases from J, with 13 bases between. The CDR3 has 12 amino acids. The CDR3 coding sequence is TGCAGCGTTCGGTCGGGGATACCTGAAGCTTTCTTT. This codes for CSVRSGIPEAFF.

V is TRBV7-2 and J is TRBJ1-6; no reliable D call. Germline-derived CDR1 and CDR2 are SGHTA and FQGNSA. There are 15 residues in the CDR3. V was trimmed by 5 bases and J by 4 bases, leaving 12 bases between them. The CDR3 nucleotides are TGTGCCAGCAGCGATCGGCAGGCTTATAATTCACCCCTCCACTTT. It yields the protein CASSDRQAYNSPLHF.

This chain uses TRBV2 with TRBJ2-1; 10 nucleotides match TRBD2. The V gene end was trimmed by 6 bases and the J gene end by 6 bases; junction bases not matched to a gene: 11. Germline CDR1 is SNHLY and CDR2 is FYNNEI. This CDR3 is 16 amino acids long. The CDR3 reads CASRENSGRYVNEQFF. The CDR3 nucleotides are TGTGCCAGCAGAGAGAATAGCGGGAGGTATGTCAATGAGCAGTTCTTC. The full variable domain, its missing parts supplied by reference TRBV2 and TRBJ2-1, is EPEVTQTPSHQVTQMGQEVILRCVPISNHLYFYWYRQILGQKVEFLVSFYNNEISEKSEIFDDQFSVERPDGSNFTLKIRSTKLEDSAMYFCASRENSGRYVNEQFFGPGTRLTVL.

The genes are TRBV27 and TRBJ1-5; no definite D call. The CDR3 contains 18 residues. Germline V gene lookup returns CDR1 MNHEY and CDR2 SMNVEV (reference sequence). V gave up 6 bases and J gave up 0 bases, with 21 bases separating them. As DNA, the CDR3 is TGTGCCAGCAGGAGAAACACTCCCGGCGGGGTTAGCAATCAGCCCCAGCATTTT. Amino acids: CASRRNTPGGVSNQPQHF.

The CDR3 reads CASSLVTSGKYEQYF. Written as DNA, the CDR3 is TGCGCCAGCAGCTTGGTTACTAGCGGGAAGTACGAGCAGTACTTC. J is TRBJ2-7 and V is TRBV5-1, with TRBD2 matching 10 bases. Trimming cost V 0 bases and J 4 bases; bases outside gene matches: 4. This CDR3 region has 15 residues. From germline, CDR1 is SGHRS and CDR2 YFSETQ.

The chain couples TRBV19 to TRBJ2-1; TRBD1 is a possible D gene (6 bases). There are 15 residues in the CDR3. Trimming cost V 6 bases and J 0 bases, with 12 bases left between them. Germline V gene sequence: CDR1 LNHDA, CDR2 SQIVND (reference sequence). CDR3 sequence (DNA): TGTGCCAGTAGCCCGACAGGAATCTCCTACAATGAGCAGTTCTTC. As protein: CASSPTGISYNEQFF.

This clone appeared once. The J gene is TRBJ1-4, the V gene TRBV5-6; 7 nucleotides match TRBD1. The V segment lost 4 bases and the J segment 7 bases; nucleotides outside the gene matches: 7. CDR1 is SGHDT, CDR2 YYEEEE, per germline. The CDR3 sequence is 14 residues long. CDR3 coding DNA: TGTGCCAGCAGCCCTACAGGGGTTGGTGAAAAACTGTTTTTT. Amino acid sequence: CASSPTGVGEKLFF.